These T cell receptor beta chains were read from a single sample in a study of T-cell reconstitution after alpha-beta-depleted transplantation in children. TCRdb re-called the PCR reads with MiXCR, one entry per CDR3 protein. The sample lists about 460,000 distinct CDR3 sequences, about an eighth seen once, with approximately 14% in the top ten. The source material was PBMCs, mostly from graft donor cells, sampled 180 days after TCRalphabeta/CD19-depleted stem cell transplant. The source of these receptors is a female patient aged 2-9 years who had a stem cell transplant for aplastic anemia, so the T cells may come from the graft donor. Both conserved end residues are part of each CDR3. Each record gives: D gene, clone size, J gene, V gene, CDR3 protein, CDR3 DNA. D genes are given only for firm matches. Not every row has a clone size; where given, it reads once, few, many or a size class.

D: -
size: few
J: TRBJ1-1
V: TRBV11-1
CDR3: CASSLLAAVGAFF
DNA: TGTGCCAGCAGCCTCCTTGCCGCCGTGGGGGCTTTCTTT

D: -
size: few
J: TRBJ1-6
V: TRBV20-1
CDR3: CSARESGISPLHF
DNA: TGCAGTGCTAGAGAATCAGGGATATCACCCCTCCACTTT

D: TRBD2
size: few
J: TRBJ2-7
V: TRBV27
CDR3: CASSLGGELYEQYF
DNA: TGTGCCAGCAGTCTGGGGGGGGAGCTCTACGAGCAGTACTTC

D: -
size: many
J: TRBJ2-1
V: TRBV18
CDR3: CASSPGTRSYNEQFF
DNA: TGTGCCAGCTCCCCGGGTACCCGGTCTTACAATGAGCAGTTCTTC

D: -
size: -
J: TRBJ1-1
V: TRBV20-1
CDR3: CSASEHGRVHTEAFF
DNA: TGCAGTGCTAGCGAACACGGACGTGTGCACACTGAAGCTTTCTTT

D: -
size: few
J: TRBJ2-5
V: TRBV28
CDR3: CASSLSPTRAKETQYF
DNA: TGTGCCAGCAGTTTATCCCCGACTAGGGCGAAAGAGACCCAGTACTTC

D: -
size: few
J: TRBJ1-3
V: TRBV15
CDR3: CATDGRPSGNTIYF
DNA: TGTGCCACCGATGGCCGGCCGTCTGGAAACACCATATATTTT

D: TRBD1
size: -
J: TRBJ2-1
V: TRBV28
CDR3: CASSRLGQSNEQFF
DNA: TGTGCCAGCAGTCGACTGGGACAGTCGAATGAGCAGTTCTTC

D: TRBD1
size: many
J: TRBJ2-5
V: TRBV7-9
CDR3: CASSPRGQMQETQYF
DNA: TGTGCCAGCAGCCCTCGGGGACAGATGCAAGAGACCCAGTACTTC

D: -
size: -
J: TRBJ2-1
V: TRBV7-2
CDR3: CASSLEFLYDEQFF
DNA: TGTGCCAGCAGCTTAGAATTCCTTTACGATGAGCAGTTCTTC

D: -
size: few
J: TRBJ2-2
V: TRBV7-9
CDR3: CASSSAYGFPSDGELFF
DNA: TGTGCCAGCAGCTCCGCTTACGGGTTCCCCTCGGACGGGGAGCTGTTTTTT

D: -
size: -
J: TRBJ2-1
V: TRBV7-3
CDR3: CASSLTAWDYNEQFF
DNA: TGTGCCAGCAGCTTAACAGCGTGGGACTACAATGAGCAGTTCTTC

D: -
size: few
J: TRBJ2-2
V: TRBV12-3/TRBV12-4
CDR3: CASSRRVFQTGELFF
DNA: TGTGCCAGCAGCCGTAGGGTATTCCAAACCGGGGAGCTGTTTTTT

D: -
size: -
J: TRBJ2-1
V: TRBV6-5
CDR3: CASSYVATRDYNEQFF
DNA: TGTGCCAGCAGTTACGTGGCAACCAGAGACTACAATGAGCAGTTCTTC

D: -
size: -
J: TRBJ2-5
V: TRBV29-1
CDR3: CSVPQAGEETQYF
DNA: TGCAGCGTTCCCCAAGCAGGGGAAGAGACCCAGTACTTC

D: -
size: -
J: TRBJ1-2
V: TRBV28
CDR3: CASTKQGYGYTF
DNA: TGTGCCAGCACCAAACAGGGCTATGGCTACACCTTC

D: -
size: few
J: TRBJ2-3
V: TRBV7-2
CDR3: CASSLGGGFTDTQYF
DNA: TGTGCCAGCAGCTTAGGAGGCGGATTCACAGATACGCAGTATTTT

D: TRBD1
size: few
J: TRBJ1-1
V: TRBV5-1
CDR3: CASSLAWTGNTEAFF
DNA: TGCGCCAGCAGCTTGGCCTGGACAGGGAACACTGAAGCTTTCTTT

D: -
size: -
J: TRBJ1-1
V: TRBV6-5
CDR3: CASSYSAHTEAFF
DNA: TGTGCCAGCAGTTACTCGGCCCACACTGAAGCTTTCTTT

D: -
size: few
J: TRBJ1-2
V: TRBV6-6
CDR3: CASTDFLNYGYTF
DNA: TGTGCCAGCACCGATTTTCTAAACTATGGCTACACCTTC

D: -
size: many
J: TRBJ2-1
V: TRBV5-1
CDR3: CASSYSTVHNEQFF
DNA: TGCGCCAGCAGCTATTCGACAGTTCACAATGAGCAGTTCTTC

D: TRBD2
size: many
J: TRBJ2-1
V: TRBV28
CDR3: CASSFVPSGASYNEQFF
DNA: TGTGCCAGCAGTTTCGTCCCTAGCGGGGCCTCCTACAATGAGCAGTTCTTC

D: TRBD1
size: -
J: TRBJ1-6
V: TRBV28
CDR3: CASSSPAATGGNSPLHF
DNA: TGTGCCAGCAGTTCTCCGGCGGCCACAGGGGGGAATTCACCCCTCCACTTT

D: -
size: -
J: TRBJ2-2
V: TRBV4-3
CDR3: CASSRLQGTDTGELFF
DNA: TGCGCCAGCAGCCGTCTACAGGGAACAGACACCGGGGAGCTGTTTTTT

D: -
size: many
J: TRBJ1-2
V: TRBV12-3/TRBV12-4
CDR3: CASSFASRNYGYTF
DNA: TGTGCCAGCAGTTTTGCTTCTCGAAACTATGGCTACACCTTC

D: TRBD2
size: many
J: TRBJ2-3
V: TRBV14
CDR3: CASSQVGLARTDTQYF
DNA: TGTGCCAGCAGCCAAGTAGGACTAGCTCGAACAGATACGCAGTATTTT

D: -
size: -
J: TRBJ1-1
V: TRBV27
CDR3: CASSLTLNQAEAFF
DNA: TGTGCCAGCAGTTTAACCCTGAATCAGGCTGAAGCTTTCTTT

D: -
size: few
J: TRBJ2-2
V: TRBV11-2
CDR3: CASSRHTGDTGELFF
DNA: TGTGCCAGCAGCCGTCATACGGGGGACACCGGGGAGCTGTTTTTT

D: TRBD1
size: many
J: TRBJ2-5
V: TRBV12-3/TRBV12-4
CDR3: CASRVGQIQETQYF
DNA: TGTGCCAGCAGGGTGGGACAGATACAAGAGACCCAGTACTTC